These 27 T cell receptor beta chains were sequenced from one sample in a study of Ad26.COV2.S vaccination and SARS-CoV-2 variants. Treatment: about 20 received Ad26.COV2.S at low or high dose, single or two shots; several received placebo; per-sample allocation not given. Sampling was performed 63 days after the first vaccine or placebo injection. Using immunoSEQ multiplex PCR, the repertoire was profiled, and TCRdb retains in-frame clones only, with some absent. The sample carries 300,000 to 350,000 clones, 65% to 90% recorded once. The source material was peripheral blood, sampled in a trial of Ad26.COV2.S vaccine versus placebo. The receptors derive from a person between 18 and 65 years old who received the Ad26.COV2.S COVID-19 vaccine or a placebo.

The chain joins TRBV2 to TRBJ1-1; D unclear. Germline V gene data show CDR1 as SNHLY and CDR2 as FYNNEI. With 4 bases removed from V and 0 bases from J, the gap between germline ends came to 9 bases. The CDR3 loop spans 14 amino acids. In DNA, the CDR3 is TGTGCCAGCAGTGCTCAGGTCGTGAACACTGAAGCTTTCTTT. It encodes CASSAQVVNTEAFF.

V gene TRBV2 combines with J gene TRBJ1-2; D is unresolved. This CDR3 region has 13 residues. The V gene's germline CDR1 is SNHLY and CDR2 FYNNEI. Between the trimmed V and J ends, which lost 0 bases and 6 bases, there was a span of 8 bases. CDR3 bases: TGTGCCAGCAGTGAAGCACGAGGTGATGGCTACACCTTC. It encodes CASSEARGDGYTF.

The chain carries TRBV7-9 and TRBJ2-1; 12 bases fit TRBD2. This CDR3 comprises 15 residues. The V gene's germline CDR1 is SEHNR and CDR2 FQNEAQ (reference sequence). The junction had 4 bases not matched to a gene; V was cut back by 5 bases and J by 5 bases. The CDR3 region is CASSAGLAGHNEQFF. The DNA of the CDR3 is TGTGCCAGCAGCGCCGGACTAGCGGGGCACAATGAGCAGTTCTTC.

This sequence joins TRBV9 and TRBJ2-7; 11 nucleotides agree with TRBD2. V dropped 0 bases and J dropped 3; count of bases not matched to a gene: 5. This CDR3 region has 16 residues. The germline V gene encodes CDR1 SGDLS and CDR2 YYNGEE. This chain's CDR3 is CASSVGGLADRYEQYF. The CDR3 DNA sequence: TGTGCCAGCAGCGTAGGGGGACTAGCGGATCGCTACGAGCAGTACTTC. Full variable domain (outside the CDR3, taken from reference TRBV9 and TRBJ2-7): DSGVTQTPKHLITATGQRVTLRCSPRSGDLSVYWYQQSLDQGLQFLIQYYNGEERAKGNILERFSAQQFPDLHSELNLSSLELGDSALYFCASSVGGLADRYEQYFGPGTRLTVT.

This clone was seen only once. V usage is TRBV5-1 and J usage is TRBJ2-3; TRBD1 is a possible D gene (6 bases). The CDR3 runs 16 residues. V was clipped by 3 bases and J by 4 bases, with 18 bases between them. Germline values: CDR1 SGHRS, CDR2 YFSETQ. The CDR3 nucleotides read TGCGCCAGCAGCTCCGGACAGCGTTCGGTCTCAGATACGCAGTATTTT. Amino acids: CASSSGQRSVSDTQYF.

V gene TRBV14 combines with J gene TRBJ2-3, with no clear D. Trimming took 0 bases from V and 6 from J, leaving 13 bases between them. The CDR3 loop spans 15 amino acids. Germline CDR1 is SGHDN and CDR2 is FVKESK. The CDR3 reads CASSQEVVPLDTQYF. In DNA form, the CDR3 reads TGTGCCAGCAGCCAAGAAGTCGTCCCCCTGGATACGCAGTATTTT.

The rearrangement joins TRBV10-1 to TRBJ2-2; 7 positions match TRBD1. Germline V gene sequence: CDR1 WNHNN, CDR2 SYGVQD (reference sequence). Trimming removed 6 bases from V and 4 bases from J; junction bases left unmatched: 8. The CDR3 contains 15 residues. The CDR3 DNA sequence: TGCGCCAGCAGACCCGGGACAGAGATCACCGGGGAGCTGTTTTTT. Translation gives CASRPGTEITGELFF.

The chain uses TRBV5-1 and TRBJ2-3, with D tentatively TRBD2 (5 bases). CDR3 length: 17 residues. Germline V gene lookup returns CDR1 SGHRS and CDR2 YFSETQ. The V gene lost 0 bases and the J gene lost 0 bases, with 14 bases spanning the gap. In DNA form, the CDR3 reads TGCGCCAGCAGCTTGGCCGGGGTAGCTTTAAGCACAGATACGCAGTATTTT. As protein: CASSLAGVALSTDTQYF.

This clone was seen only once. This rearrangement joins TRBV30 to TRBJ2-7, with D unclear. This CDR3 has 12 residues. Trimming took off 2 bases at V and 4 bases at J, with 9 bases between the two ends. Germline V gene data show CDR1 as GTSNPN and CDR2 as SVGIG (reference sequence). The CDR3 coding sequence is TGTGCCTGGAGTCCCCCGAGTTACGAGCAGTACTTC. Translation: CAWSPPSYEQYF.

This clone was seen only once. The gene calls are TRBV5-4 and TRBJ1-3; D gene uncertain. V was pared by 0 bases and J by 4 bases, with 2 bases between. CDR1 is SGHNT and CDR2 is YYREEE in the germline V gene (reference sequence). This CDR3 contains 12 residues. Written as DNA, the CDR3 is TGTGCCAGCAGCTTGGGAGGAAACACCATATATTTT. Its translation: CASSLGGNTIYF.

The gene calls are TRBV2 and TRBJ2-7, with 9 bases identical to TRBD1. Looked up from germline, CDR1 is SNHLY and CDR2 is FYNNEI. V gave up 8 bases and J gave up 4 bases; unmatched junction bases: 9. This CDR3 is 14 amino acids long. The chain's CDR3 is CASGPGQGGYEQYF. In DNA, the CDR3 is TGTGCCAGCGGTCCGGGACAGGGCGGGTACGAGCAGTACTTC. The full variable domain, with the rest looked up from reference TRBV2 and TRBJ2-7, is EPEVTQTPSHQVTQMGQEVILRCVPISNHLYFYWYRQILGQKVEFLVSFYNNEISEKSEIFDDQFSVERPDGSNFTLKIRSTKLEDSAMYFCASGPGQGGYEQYFGPGTRLTVT.

The CDR3, as DNA: TGTGCCTGGAATACTCCTCGGCGGGACCCACTCAATGAGCAGTTCTTC. Amino acid sequence: CAWNTPRRDPLNEQFF. J is TRBJ2-1 and V is TRBV30; tentatively, D is TRBD2 (6 bases). CDR3 size: 16 residues. Germline V gene lookup returns CDR1 GTSNPN and CDR2 SVGIG (reference sequence). V shed 4 bases and J shed 6 bases, with 22 bases lying between them.

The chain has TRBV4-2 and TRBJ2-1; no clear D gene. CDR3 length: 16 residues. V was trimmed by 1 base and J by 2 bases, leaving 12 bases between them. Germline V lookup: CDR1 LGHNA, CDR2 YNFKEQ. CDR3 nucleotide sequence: TGTGCCAGCAGCCAAGTGGGAATCTCCCCCTACAATGAGCAGTTCTTC. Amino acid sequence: CASSQVGISPYNEQFF.

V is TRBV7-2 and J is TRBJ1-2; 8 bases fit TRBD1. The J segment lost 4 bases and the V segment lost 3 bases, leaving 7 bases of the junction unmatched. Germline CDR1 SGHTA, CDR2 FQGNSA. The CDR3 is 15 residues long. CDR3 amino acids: CASSLGQARTYGYTF. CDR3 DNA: TGTGCCAGCAGCTTGGGACAGGCTAGGACCTATGGCTACACCTTC. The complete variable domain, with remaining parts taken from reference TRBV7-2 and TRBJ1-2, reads GAGVSQSPSNKVTEKGKDVELRCDPISGHTALYWYRQSLGQGLEFLIYFQGNSAPDKSGLPSDRFSAERTGGSVSTLTIQRTQQEDSAVYLCASSLGQARTYGYTFGSGTRLTVV.

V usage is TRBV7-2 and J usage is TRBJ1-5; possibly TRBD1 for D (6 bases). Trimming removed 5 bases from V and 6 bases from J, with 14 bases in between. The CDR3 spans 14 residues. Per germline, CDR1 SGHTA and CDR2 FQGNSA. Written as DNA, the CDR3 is TGTGCCAGCAGCCCAGGAGGGGGAACTCAGCCCCAGCATTTT. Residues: CASSPGGGTQPQHF.

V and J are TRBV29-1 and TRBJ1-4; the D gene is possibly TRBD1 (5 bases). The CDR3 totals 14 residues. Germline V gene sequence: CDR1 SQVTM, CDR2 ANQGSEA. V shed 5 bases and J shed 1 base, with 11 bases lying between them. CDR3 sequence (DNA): TGCAGCGTTTGGGGGATAGGAACTAATGAAAAACTGTTTTTT. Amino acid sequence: CSVWGIGTNEKLFF.

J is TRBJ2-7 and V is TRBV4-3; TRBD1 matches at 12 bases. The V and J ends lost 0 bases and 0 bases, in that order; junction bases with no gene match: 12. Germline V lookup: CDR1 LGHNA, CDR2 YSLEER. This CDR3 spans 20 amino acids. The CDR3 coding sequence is TGCGCCAGCAGCCAAGATTGGTCGGGACAGGGGGCTTCCTACTCCTACGAGCAGTACTTC. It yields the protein CASSQDWSGQGASYSYEQYF.

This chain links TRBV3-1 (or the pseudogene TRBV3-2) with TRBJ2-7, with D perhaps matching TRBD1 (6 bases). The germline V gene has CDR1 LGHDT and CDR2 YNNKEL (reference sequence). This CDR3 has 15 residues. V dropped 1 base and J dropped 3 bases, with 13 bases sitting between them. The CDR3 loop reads CASSQAAGDNYEQYF. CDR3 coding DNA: TGTGCCAGCAGCCAAGCGGCAGGGGACAACTACGAGCAGTACTTC.

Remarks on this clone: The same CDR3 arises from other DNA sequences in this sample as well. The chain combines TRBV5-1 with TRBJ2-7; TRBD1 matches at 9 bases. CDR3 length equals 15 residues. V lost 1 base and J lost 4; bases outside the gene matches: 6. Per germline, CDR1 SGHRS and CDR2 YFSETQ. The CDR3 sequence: CASSLSGTGRYEQYF. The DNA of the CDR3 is TGCGCCAGCAGCTTGAGCGGGACAGGGAGGTACGAGCAGTACTTC. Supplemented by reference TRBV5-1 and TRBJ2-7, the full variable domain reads KAGVTQTPRYLIKTRGQQVTLSCSPISGHRSVSWYQQTPGQGLQFLFEYFSETQRNKGNFPGRFSGRQFSNSRSEMNVSTLELGDSALYLCASSLSGTGRYEQYFGPGTRLTVT.

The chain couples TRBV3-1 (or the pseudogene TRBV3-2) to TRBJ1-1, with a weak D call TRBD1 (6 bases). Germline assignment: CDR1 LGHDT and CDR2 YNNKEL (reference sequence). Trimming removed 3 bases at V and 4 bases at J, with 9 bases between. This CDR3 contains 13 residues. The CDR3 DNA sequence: TGTGCCAGCAGCCATACAGGGATCACTGAAGCTTTCTTT. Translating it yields CASSHTGITEAFF.

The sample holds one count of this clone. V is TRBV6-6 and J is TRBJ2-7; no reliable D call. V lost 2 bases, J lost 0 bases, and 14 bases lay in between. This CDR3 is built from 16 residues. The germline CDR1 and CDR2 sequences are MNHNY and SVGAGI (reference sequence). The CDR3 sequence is CASSYPPRQSSYEQYF. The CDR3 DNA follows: TGTGCCAGCAGTTACCCCCCCCGTCAAAGCTCCTACGAGCAGTACTTC.

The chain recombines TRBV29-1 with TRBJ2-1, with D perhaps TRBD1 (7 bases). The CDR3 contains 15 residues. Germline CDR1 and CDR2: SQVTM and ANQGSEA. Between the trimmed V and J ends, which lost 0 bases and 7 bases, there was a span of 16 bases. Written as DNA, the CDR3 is TGCAGCGTTGAAGACCCGGAGGGGGCACGAAATGAGCAGTTCTTC. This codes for CSVEDPEGARNEQFF.

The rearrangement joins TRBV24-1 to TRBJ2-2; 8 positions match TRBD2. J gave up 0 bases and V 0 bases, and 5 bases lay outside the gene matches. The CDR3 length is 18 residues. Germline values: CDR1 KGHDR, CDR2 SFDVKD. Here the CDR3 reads CATSDLRGGLTNTGELFF. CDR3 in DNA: TGTGCCACCAGTGATTTGCGGGGGGGATTAACGAACACCGGGGAGCTGTTTTTT.

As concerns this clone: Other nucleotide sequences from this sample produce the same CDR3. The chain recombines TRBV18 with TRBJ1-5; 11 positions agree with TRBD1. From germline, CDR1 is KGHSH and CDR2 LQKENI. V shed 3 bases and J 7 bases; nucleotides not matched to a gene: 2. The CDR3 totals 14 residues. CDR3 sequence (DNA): TGTGCCAGCTCACCGGGACAGGGGGAACAGCCCCAGCATTTT. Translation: CASSPGQGEQPQHF.

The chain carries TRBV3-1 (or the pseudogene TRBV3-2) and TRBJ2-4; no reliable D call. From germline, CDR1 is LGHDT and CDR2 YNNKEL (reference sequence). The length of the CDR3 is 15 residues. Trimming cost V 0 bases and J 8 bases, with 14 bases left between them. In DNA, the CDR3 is TGTGCCAGCAGCCAAGATCGGACGGGTCGGGACATTCAGTACTTC. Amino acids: CASSQDRTGRDIQYF.

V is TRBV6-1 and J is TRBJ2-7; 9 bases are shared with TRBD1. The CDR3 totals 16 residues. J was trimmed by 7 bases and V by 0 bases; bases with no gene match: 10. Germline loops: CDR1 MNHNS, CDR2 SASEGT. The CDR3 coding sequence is TGTGCCAGCAGTGAAGCACTGGGGACAGGGTGGTCTGAGCAGTACTTC. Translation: CASSEALGTGWSEQYF.

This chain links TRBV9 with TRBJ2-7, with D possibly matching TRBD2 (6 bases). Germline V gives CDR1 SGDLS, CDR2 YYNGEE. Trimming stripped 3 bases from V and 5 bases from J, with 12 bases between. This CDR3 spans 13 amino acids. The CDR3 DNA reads TGTGCCAGCAGCGCCTCGGGGGTGCACGAGCAGTACTTC. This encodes CASSASGVHEQYF. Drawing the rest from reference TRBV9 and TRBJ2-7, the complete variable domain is DSGVTQTPKHLITATGQRVTLRCSPRSGDLSVYWYQQSLDQGLQFLIQYYNGEERAKGNILERFSAQQFPDLHSELNLSSLELGDSALYFCASSASGVHEQYFGPGTRLTVT.